This entry lists 8 T cell receptor beta chains sequenced from one sample in a study of shared clonotypes between healthy human individuals. Sequencing used immunoSEQ multiplex PCR; TCRdb keeps in-frame clones, though not all of them. In the table there are some 2.4 million clones, 93% of which are singletons. The material sequenced was naive CD4+ T cells from PBMCs. Subset meaning: CD45RA+ positively selected. All receptors derive from a man aged 18 to 29 in good health. Some clones in this sample may be carry-over from other donors' samples.

The chain carries TRBV5-1 and TRBJ2-7; 11 positions match TRBD2. The V segment lost 1 base and the J segment 3 bases; nucleotides outside the gene matches: 9. Germline V lookup: CDR1 SGHRS, CDR2 YFSETQ. The CDR3 runs to 17 residues. CDR3 nucleotides: TGCGCCAGCAGCTTGAGGGGTGTGGGGACTAGCGGCTACGAGCAGTACTTC. Encoded protein: CASSLRGVGTSGYEQYF.

The gene calls are TRBV19 and TRBJ1-4; D is undetermined. The germline V gene has CDR1 LNHDA and CDR2 SQIVND (reference sequence). The CDR3 has 12 amino acids. The V end was cut by 6 bases, the J end by 7 bases, with 9 bases between. CDR3 loop: CASRAAGEKLFF. In DNA, the CDR3 is TGTGCCAGTAGGGCGGCAGGTGAAAAACTGTTTTTT.

V gene TRBV14 combines with J gene TRBJ2-1; D gene uncertain. Trimming removed 1 base at V and 7 bases at J, with 5 bases between. Germline CDR1 SGHDN, CDR2 FVKESK. The CDR3 has 12 amino acids. The CDR3 nucleotides read TGTGCCAGCAGCCAAGCCCGAAATGAGCAGTTCTTC. Translated: CASSQARNEQFF. Based on the CDR3 plus reference TRBV14 and TRBJ2-1, the full variable domain is EAGVTQFPSHSVIEKGQTVTLRCDPISGHDNLYWYRRVMGKEIKFLLHFVKESKQDESGMPNNRFLAERTGGTYSTLKVQPAELEDSGVYFCASSQARNEQFFGPGTRLTVL.

The V call is TRBV6-6, the J call TRBJ2-7; no clear D gene. Germline CDR1 and CDR2: MNHNY and SVGAGI (reference sequence). The CDR3 runs 13 residues. V lost 0 bases and J lost 4, with 7 bases in between. CDR3 in amino acids: CASSYSIEYEQYF. The DNA for the CDR3 is TGTGCCAGCAGTTACTCGATTGAATACGAGCAGTACTTC.

The chain uses TRBV6-5 and TRBJ1-3; D might be TRBD1 (6 bases). The germline V gene has CDR1 MNHEY and CDR2 SVGAGI. This CDR3 has 15 amino acids. V was pared by 6 bases and J by 2 bases, with 14 bases between. CDR3: CASRSTGRAGNTIYF. The CDR3 nucleotides read TGTGCCAGCAGATCCACAGGGAGAGCTGGAAACACCATATATTTT.

The chain couples TRBV28 to TRBJ1-1; possibly TRBD1 for D (6 bases). The CDR3 loop spans 16 amino acids. Germline V gene sequence: CDR1 MDHEN, CDR2 SYDVKM. The V gene lost 2 bases and the J gene lost 0 bases, with 13 bases spanning the gap. The CDR3 bases are TGTGCCAGCAGTTTAGGGACACCACGGATGAACACTGAAGCTTTCTTT. This gives the protein CASSLGTPRMNTEAFF.

V gene TRBV25-1 combines with J gene TRBJ1-3, with 9 bases aligning to TRBD1. The CDR3 is 14 residues long. The germline gives CDR1 MGHDK, CDR2 SYGVNS. V was pared by 6 bases and J by 3 bases, with 3 bases of the junction left unmatched. The CDR3 protein is CASRGTGSGNTIYF. The CDR3 nucleotides read TGTGCCAGCAGAGGGACAGGGAGTGGAAACACCATATATTTT.

This clone appeared once. V and J are TRBV11-3 and TRBJ2-1; possibly TRBD2 for D (6 bases). Germline CDR1 and CDR2: SGHNT and YENEEA. CDR3 size: 15 residues. Trimming left V 1 base short and J 9 bases short, with 16 bases between. CDR3: CASSLAGVRDGEQFF. The DNA for the CDR3 is TGTGCCAGCAGCTTAGCGGGGGTTCGGGACGGTGAGCAGTTCTTC.